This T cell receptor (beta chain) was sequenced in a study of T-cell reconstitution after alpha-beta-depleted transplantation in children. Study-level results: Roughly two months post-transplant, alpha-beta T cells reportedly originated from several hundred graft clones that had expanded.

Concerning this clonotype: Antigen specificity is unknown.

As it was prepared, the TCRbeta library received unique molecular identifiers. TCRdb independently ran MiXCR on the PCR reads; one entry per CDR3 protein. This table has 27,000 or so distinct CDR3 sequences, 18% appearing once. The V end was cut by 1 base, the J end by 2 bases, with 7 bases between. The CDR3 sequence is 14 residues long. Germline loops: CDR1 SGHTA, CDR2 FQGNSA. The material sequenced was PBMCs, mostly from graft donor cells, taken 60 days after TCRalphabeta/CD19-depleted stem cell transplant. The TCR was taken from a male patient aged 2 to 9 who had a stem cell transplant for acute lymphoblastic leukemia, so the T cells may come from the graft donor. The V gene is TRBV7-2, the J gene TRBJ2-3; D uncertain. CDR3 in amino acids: CASSLEAATDTQYF. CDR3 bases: TGTGCCAGCAGCTTAGAGGCTGCCACAGATACGCAGTATTTT.